Included here is one T cell receptor beta chain sequence, with context. It lacks a known antigen. Per-base qualities were not stored, and no clone one base away is much larger. This sample was included in a study of T-cell memory formation after mild COVID-19 (dated by TCRdb to about 2021). Concerning the study at large: TCR sequence clusters from the two donors were largely donor specific. T-cell clones expanding and contracting after mild COVID-19 in a couple of donors were tracked by longitudinal TCRalpha and TCRbeta repertoire sequencing. Two young, previously healthy adult volunteers, one female and one male, were included in the cohort.

Ficoll-Paque density gradient centrifugation was the method used to isolate PBMCs. The germline V gene encodes CDR1 SGHRS and CDR2 YFSETQ. V is trimmed back by 3 bases and J by 1 base, and the junction contains 6 bases that no gene match accounts for. Reading from cysteine to phenylalanine, the CDR3 counts 17 amino acids. Just CDR3 DNA is preserved here, 51 bases in frame from base 1. The research as a whole found: Contracting CD4+ clones were located mainly in the CM and EM memory subsets, whereas CD8+ clones were found to be enriched in EMRA. Some responding clones were found in pre-infection memory, which suggests that pre-existing cross-reactive memory T cells took part in the SARS-CoV-2 response. The second-wave clones that peaked on day 37 were not confirmed to be SARS-CoV-2 specific. From day 15 to 85, contracting clones showed balanced CD4/CD8 phenotypes, whereas a second wave of clones that expanded from day 15 to 37 leaned towards CD4+. The study covered only a couple of mild cases, and larger cohorts including severe cases with pre-infection samples were considered necessary.

The run used an Illumina NovaSeq 6000. TCRalpha and TCRbeta cDNA libraries were built by 5'RACE with constant-segment primers, adding sample barcodes and unique molecular identifiers. Trizol reagent was used to extract RNA from every sample. Libraries were amplified in two PCR steps, with a second sample barcode and Illumina TruSeq adapters added in the second step. The libraries were sequenced on an Illumina NovaSeq using 2 x 150 bp paired-end reads. Regarding the original processing steps: With migec v1.2.7, reads were demultiplexed and then collapsed into UMI-guided consensus sequences. With mixcr v2.1.11, UMI consensuses were aligned to TRA and TRB V and J templates and assembled into clonotypes. A clonotype was counted as expanded or contracted only if both edgeR and NoisET called the change significant, with noise models trained on biological replicates. For edgeR calls, the thresholds were a false discovery rate-adjusted p below 0.01 and a log2 fold-change of 1. As an exploratory analysis of dynamics, PCA with hierarchical clustering was applied to max-normalized trajectories of the 1000 most abundant clonotypes. Each responding clone was given a CD4 or CD8 phenotype based on the CD4+ and CD8+ repertoires, which had been sequenced separately. Starting from the raw public reads, TCRdb applied fastp trimming at Q25, assembled clones with MiXCR and retained in-frame beta chains. Entries are consolidated by CDR3 protein sequence, retaining the most common genes and DNA. The V and J calls were not made by the authors but by TCRdb's processing. The sample contains about 250,000 distinct CDR3 sequences, 16% of them found a single time. The leading ten clones occupy 3.5% to 4% of the sample.

This clonotype originated in a man between 18 and 35 years old who had mild COVID-19 (a few samples of this study predate the infection). The sample titles of this study are shuffled in the database, so cell type and time point are left out; the donor was told from shared clones. The rearranged chain carries TRBV5-1 and TRBJ2-7, with 14 bases aligning to TRBD2. The specimen sequenced was PBMCs or a T cell subset sorted from them (not recorded which). The DNA reads TGCGCCAGCAGCTCGCCGGGACTAGCGGGGGTGTCCTACGAGCAGTACTTC. The resulting protein is CASSSPGLAGVSYEQYF.